This T cell receptor (beta chain) was sequenced during a study of blood T cell repertoires in COVID-19. The overall study: Sources were T cells, B-cell-depleted T cells, or PBMCs; the material itself was cDNA or gDNA.

Sequenced by immunoSEQ multiplex PCR; TCRdb stores in-frame clones only, minus some. Of about 330,000 clones in the sample, roughly 86% were seen once. V lost 4 bases, J lost 5 bases, and 6 bases stayed unmatched. The V gene's germline CDR1 is SGHTA and CDR2 FQGNSA. This CDR3 contains 17 residues. Source material: peripheral blood. The sequence was collected from a man aged 30 to 45 with COVID-19, enrolled during active disease. V is TRBV7-2 and J is TRBJ2-1; 15 bases are shared with TRBD2. The CDR3 nucleotides read TGTGCCAGCAGCTCCCCGGGACTAGCGGGGGGACACAATGAGCAGTTCTTC. Encoded protein: CASSSPGLAGGHNEQFF.